This T cell receptor (beta chain) was captured by sequencing in a study of siplizumab effects on memory and regulatory T cells. Overall study findings and caveats: Researchers could not give a naive or memory phenotype to roughly 75-95% of proliferating CD4+ or CD8+ clones. Under siplizumab, alloreactive sequences traced to unstimulated CD4+ memory cells were significantly reduced.

For this clone: Antigen unknown.

The method was immunoSEQ multiplex PCR; TCRdb's version includes in-frame clones alone and lacks a portion of them. The data hold some 100,000 clones, with 75% to 95% observed a single time. The origin of this receptor is a human donor in good health. Some clones in this sample may be carry-over from other donors' samples. The sequenced material came from CD4+ T cells sorted from blood.

CDR3 amino acids: CASSSSDTQYF. The DNA of the CDR3 is TGCGCCAGCAGCTCGTCAGATACGCAGTATTTT. The rearrangement uses TRBV5-1 and TRBJ2-3, with D uncertain. V was clipped by 3 bases and J by 4 bases, with 3 bases between them. Per germline, CDR1 SGHRS and CDR2 YFSETQ. The CDR3 sequence is 11 residues long.